This entry is about one T cell receptor beta chain. Its antigen is undetermined. Germline V CDR1 and CDR2: SGDLS, YYNGEE. V shed 3 bases, J shed 4 bases, and the junction held 7 bases outside the gene matches. The CDR3 has 17 amino acids. The sample originates from a study of beta chain features in type 1 diabetes. The isolated RNA, all of it, was reverse transcribed, so expressed TCRB transcripts were what got sequenced. Clones were sequenced by immunoSEQ multiplex PCR, and TCRdb holds only the in-frame ones, with some missing. The table shows 640,000 or so clones, with more than 13% occurring only once. Whole-study findings and limits: TCRB CDR3s were moderately but significantly shorter in Type 1 diabetes patients in all four CD4+ subsets.

The sample consisted of naive CD4+ T cells from blood. The receptor comes from a man aged 18 to 30 with type 1 diabetes. V and J are TRBV9 and TRBJ1-6; 10 nucleotides agree with TRBD1. DNA of the CDR3: TGTGCCAGCAGCGCAGGGAGGGGACAGGGGTATAATTCACCCCTCCACTTT. Translating it yields CASSAGRGQGYNSPLHF.